Judged by abundance, the clone carrying this T cell receptor (beta chain) is medium-sized. As yet, its antigen is unknown. The data were obtained in a study of Graves' ophthalmopathy and Graves' hyperthyroidism. CDR1 and CDR2 from the germline V gene are ENHRY and SYGVKD. Trimming removed 4 bases from V and 1 base from J, with 21 bases in between. This CDR3 spans 18 amino acids. Study-level findings and limits: Blood also harbored most expanded thyroid clonotypes above 0.001 frequency.

Excluded were patients with other autoimmune diseases, uncontrolled infections, pregnancy or lactation. Sampling about 9.7 ml of fresh peripheral blood provided the PBMCs. Amplification of TCR beta CDR3 regions used RNA transcripts. A first-round RT-PCR used HTBI primers, followed by a second-round multiplex PCR. TCRdb re-derived calls from the multiplex PCR reads in MiXCR, one entry per CDR3 protein. The sample carries about 23,000 distinct CDR3 sequences, 45% to 60% recorded once. Specimen: peripheral blood. This TCR came from an adult woman with stable Graves' hyperthyroidism. The V and J genes are TRBV10-3 and TRBJ2-3; no reliable D call. The CDR3 here is CAISVLVGLEVGTDTQYF. CDR3 coding DNA: TGTGCCATCAGTGTGCTTGTTGGCCTAGAAGTTGGCACAGATACGCAGTATTTT.